This TCR beta chain derives from a study of PD-L1 blockade in urothelial cancer. Whole-study context: Blood analysis was done at 3 weeks (second dose) and 6 weeks after treatment began. Reported median T cell count for blood samples was around 140,000.

Generated by immunoSEQ multiplex PCR, the TCRdb table keeps only in-frame clones and is missing some. The table lists around 45,000 clones, about nine tenths of them singletons, with less than 4% in the top ten. In germline, CDR1 is MNHGY, CDR2 SAAAGT. This CDR3 contains 16 residues. The V and J ends lost 2 bases and 2 bases, in that order; junction bases with no gene match: 4. The specimen comprised PBMCs, sampled around atezolizumab (anti-PD-L1) treatment. The V gene is TRBV6-8, the J gene TRBJ2-3, with TRBD2 matching over 10 bases. The source is a man older than 75 with urothelial cancer. The CDR3 DNA is TGTGCCAGCAGTTACCCAGGACTAGCGGTCACAGATACGCAGTATTTT. Translating gives CASSYPGLAVTDTQYF.